The 16 T cell receptor beta chains given below trace back to one sample, sequenced in a study of blood T cell repertoires in COVID-19. The assay was immunoSEQ multiplex PCR, and TCRdb's table has in-frame clones only and misses some. Among tens of thousands of clones listed, 86% were seen once. The sequenced sample consisted of peripheral blood. All receptors come from a man aged 25-45 years with acute or convalescent COVID-19.

The V gene is TRBV18, the J gene TRBJ2-5, with D possibly TRBD1 on 6 matching bases. Germline loops: CDR1 KGHSH, CDR2 LQKENI. This CDR3 has 13 residues. Trimming took 4 bases from V and 5 from J, leaving 11 bases between them. CDR3 sequence: CASSQQGRETQYF. For the CDR3, the DNA is TGTGCCAGCTCACAACAGGGTCGCGAGACCCAGTACTTC.

This chain uses TRBV7-8 with TRBJ1-5; D may be TRBD1 (5 bases). V shed 2 bases and J shed 1 base, with 9 bases lying between them. This CDR3 is 15 amino acids long. Germline V gene lookup returns CDR1 SGHVS and CDR2 FQNEAQ. The CDR3 loop is CASSLRQPSNQPQHF. In nucleotides, the CDR3 is TGTGCCAGCAGCTTACGACAGCCGAGCAATCAGCCCCAGCATTTT.

This clone has a single count. The CDR3 is CASSLDWASGRASADTQYF. CDR3 DNA: TGTGCCAGCAGCTTAGATTGGGCTAGCGGGAGGGCCTCGGCAGATACGCAGTATTTT. The rearrangement joins TRBV13 to TRBJ2-3, with 12 bases identical to TRBD2. This CDR3 spans 19 amino acids. Germline V gene lookup returns CDR1 PRHDT and CDR2 FYEKMQ (reference sequence). With 1 base clipped from V and 4 bases from J, the junction kept 12 bases outside the gene matches. Variable domain in full (rest from reference TRBV13 and TRBJ2-3): AAGVIQSPRHLIKEKRETATLKCYPIPRHDTVYWYQQGPGQDPQFLISFYEKMQSDKGSIPDRFSAQQFSDYHSELNMSSLELGDSALYFCASSLDWASGRASADTQYFGPGTRLTVL.

The chain combines TRBV7-9 with TRBJ1-2; 9 bases map to TRBD1. In germline, CDR1 is SEHNR, CDR2 FQNEAQ (reference sequence). The J segment lost 4 bases and the V segment lost 5 bases, leaving 2 bases of the junction unmatched. This CDR3 spans 13 amino acids. The CDR3 nucleotides read TGTGCCAGCAGCCGACAGGGGGGCTATGGCTACACCTTC. This sequence encodes CASSRQGGYGYTF.

The J gene is TRBJ1-2, the V gene TRBV12-3 or TRBV12-4; no clear D. Trimming stripped 6 bases from V and 0 bases from J, with 5 bases between. The CDR3 covers 12 residues. DNA of the CDR3: TGTGCCAGCAGCGGGACTAACTATGGCTACACCTTC. It encodes CASSGTNYGYTF.

The rearrangement joins TRBV4-2 to TRBJ1-4; no clear D gene. The CDR3 spans 15 residues. The V end lost 1 base, the J end lost 1 base, and 7 bases lay between the germline ends. Germline lookup yields CDR1 LGHNA and CDR2 YNFKEQ. CDR3 sequence (DNA): TGTGCCAGCAGCCAAGTGAGGGTAACTAATGAAAAACTGTTTTTT. Residues: CASSQVRVTNEKLFF.

The chain joins TRBV9 to TRBJ1-1; TRBD1 matches 8 bases. From germline, CDR1 is SGDLS and CDR2 YYNGEE. There are 14 residues in the CDR3. Trimming removed 4 bases from V and 6 bases from J; junction bases left unmatched: 8. The CDR3 DNA sequence: TGTGCCAGCAGCCCCCGGACAGGGAGCCCTGAAGCTTTCTTT. Amino acids: CASSPRTGSPEAFF. Based on the CDR3 plus reference TRBV9 and TRBJ1-1, the full variable domain is DSGVTQTPKHLITATGQRVTLRCSPRSGDLSVYWYQQSLDQGLQFLIQYYNGEERAKGNILERFSAQQFPDLHSELNLSSLELGDSALYFCASSPRTGSPEAFFGQGTRLTVV.

The CDR3 here is CASSLGGSGELFF. CDR3 coding DNA: TGTGCCAGCAGCCTAGGGGGATCCGGGGAGCTGTTTTTT. The chain is built from TRBV7-3 and TRBJ2-2; perhaps TRBD1 as D (6 bases). Germline CDR1 is SGHTA and CDR2 is FQGTGA. The CDR3 is made up of 13 amino acids. Trimming stripped 5 bases from V and 6 bases from J, with 10 bases between.

This clone was seen only a few times. V and J are TRBV6-5 and TRBJ1-5; D perhaps matches TRBD1 (6 bases). The CDR3 is 15 residues long. Germline V gene lookup returns CDR1 MNHEY and CDR2 SVGAGI. Trimming cost V 6 bases and J 1 base, with 13 bases left between them. The CDR3 nucleotides read TGTGCCAGCAGGAAGGACAGAGCCAGCAATCAGCCCCAGCATTTT. Protein sequence: CASRKDRASNQPQHF.

This chain uses TRBV30 with TRBJ1-2, with 7 bases matching TRBD1. V lost 0 bases to trimming and J lost 8 bases; unmatched junction nucleotides: 6. The CDR3 is made up of 13 amino acids. Looked up from germline, CDR1 is GTSNPN and CDR2 is SVGIG (reference sequence). The CDR3 nucleotides are TGTGCCTGGAGTGTAAAGGGGGCAAGAGGCTACACCTTC. Protein: CAWSVKGARGYTF. The full variable domain, its missing parts supplied by reference TRBV30 and TRBJ1-2, is SQTIHQWPATLVQPVGSPLSLECTVEGTSNPNLYWYRQAAGRGLQLLFYSVGIGQISSEVPQNLSASRPQDRQFILSSKKLLLSDSGFYLCAWSVKGARGYTFGSGTRLTVV.

This chain uses TRBV5-1 with TRBJ2-5, with 7 bases identical to TRBD1. The ends lost 1 base at V and 5 bases at J; junction bases unmatched: 2. Looked up from germline, CDR1 is SGHRS and CDR2 is YFSETQ. The CDR3 is 13 residues long. The CDR3 region has the DNA TGCGCCAGCAGCTTGCAGGGGGATGAGACCCAGTACTTC. Translation: CASSLQGDETQYF.

The V and J genes are TRBV23-1 and TRBJ1-5, with TRBD1 identical over 9 bases. TRBV23-1 is labeled an ORF, and its function is uncertain. CDR3 length: 17 residues. V dropped 2 bases and J dropped 5; count of bases not matched to a gene: 10. This CDR3 reads CASSQGTGNMRDQPQHF. DNA of the CDR3: TGCGCCAGCAGTCAAGGGACAGGGAATATGCGGGATCAGCCCCAGCATTTT.

The V gene is TRBV27, the J gene TRBJ1-5; 9 positions agree with TRBD1. V was pared by 6 bases and J by 0 bases, with 18 bases of the junction left unmatched. This CDR3 is 20 amino acids long. Germline assignment: CDR1 MNHEY and CDR2 SMNVEV (reference sequence). This CDR3 is CASSPELPGQGLGSNQPQHF. DNA of the CDR3: TGTGCCAGCAGCCCGGAATTACCGGGACAGGGATTGGGTAGCAATCAGCCCCAGCATTTT.

This chain joins TRBV3-1 (or the pseudogene TRBV3-2) and TRBJ2-1; the match to TRBD2 covers 7 bases. This CDR3 comprises 12 residues. The ends lost 0 bases at V and 14 bases at J; junction bases unmatched: 4. Germline values: CDR1 LGHDT, CDR2 YNNKEL (reference sequence). The chain's CDR3 is CASSQDWGGEFF. The DNA for the CDR3 is TGTGCCAGCAGCCAAGATTGGGGGGGGGAGTTCTTC.

J is TRBJ2-7 and V is TRBV7-2; D gene uncertain. CDR3 length: 13 amino acids. Germline CDR1 and CDR2: SGHTA and FQGNSA. With 5 bases removed from V and 0 bases from J, the gap between germline ends came to 8 bases. The CDR3 here is CASSPPPSYEQYF. DNA for the CDR3: TGTGCCAGCAGCCCTCCCCCCTCCTACGAGCAGTACTTC.

The CDR3: CASSLEGGSVSGYTF. CDR3 DNA sequence: TGCGCCAGCAGCTTGGAAGGGGGCTCGGTGAGTGGCTACACCTTC. This chain uses TRBV5-1 with TRBJ1-2; 7 nucleotides match TRBD1. Unmatched junction bases numbered 9, after V lost 0 bases and J lost 7 bases. Per the germline V gene, CDR1 is SGHRS and CDR2 is YFSETQ. This CDR3 contains 15 residues.